This TCR beta chain was identified during a study of blood T cell repertoires in COVID-19. Clones were read by immunoSEQ multiplex PCR, and TCRdb kept only the in-frame ones, dropping some. This sample has about 250,000 clones, with about 87% found just once. Enrolled during active infection, Seattle patients were then followed longitudinally. Germline V gives CDR1 SGHDT, CDR2 YYEEEE. Trimming took off 0 bases at V and 0 bases at J, with 7 bases between the two ends. The CDR3 covers 14 residues. The chain employs TRBV5-6 and TRBJ2-7; D gene uncertain. The sample consisted of peripheral blood. The TCR originated in a woman in her thirties with COVID-19, enrolled during active disease. This chain's CDR3 is CASSLVADSYEQYV. The CDR3 bases are TGTGCCAGCAGCTTGGTCGCAGACTCCTACGAGCAGTACGTC.